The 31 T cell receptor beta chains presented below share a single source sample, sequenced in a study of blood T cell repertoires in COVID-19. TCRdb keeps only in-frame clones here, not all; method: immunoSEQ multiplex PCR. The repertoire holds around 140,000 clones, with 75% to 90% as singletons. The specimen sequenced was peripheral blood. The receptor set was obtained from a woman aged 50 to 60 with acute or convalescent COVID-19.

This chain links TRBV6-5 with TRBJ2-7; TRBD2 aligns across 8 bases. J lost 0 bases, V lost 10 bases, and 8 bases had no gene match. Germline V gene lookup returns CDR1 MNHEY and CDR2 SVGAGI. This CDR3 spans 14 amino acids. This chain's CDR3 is CAITSGGNSYEQYF. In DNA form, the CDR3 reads TGTGCCATTACCAGCGGGGGAAACTCCTACGAGCAGTACTTC.

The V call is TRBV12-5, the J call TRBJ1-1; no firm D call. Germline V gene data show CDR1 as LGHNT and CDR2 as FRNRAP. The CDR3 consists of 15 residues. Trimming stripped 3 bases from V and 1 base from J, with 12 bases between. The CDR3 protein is CASGLSSTENTEAFF. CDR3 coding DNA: TGTGCTAGTGGTTTATCCTCTACAGAGAACACTGAAGCTTTCTTT.

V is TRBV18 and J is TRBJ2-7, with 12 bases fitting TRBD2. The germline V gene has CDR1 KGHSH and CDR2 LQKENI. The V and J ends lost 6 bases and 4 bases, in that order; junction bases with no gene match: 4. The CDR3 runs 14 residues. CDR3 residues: CASSSTSGRYEQYF. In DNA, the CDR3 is TGTGCCAGCTCCTCGACTAGCGGGAGATACGAGCAGTACTTC.

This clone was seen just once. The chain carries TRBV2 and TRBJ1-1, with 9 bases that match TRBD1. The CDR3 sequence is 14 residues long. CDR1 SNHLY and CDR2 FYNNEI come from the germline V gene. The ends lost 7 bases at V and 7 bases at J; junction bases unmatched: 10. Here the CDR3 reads CASTRQGGPGEAFF. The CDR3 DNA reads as TGTGCCAGCACCAGACAGGGGGGTCCAGGTGAAGCTTTCTTT.

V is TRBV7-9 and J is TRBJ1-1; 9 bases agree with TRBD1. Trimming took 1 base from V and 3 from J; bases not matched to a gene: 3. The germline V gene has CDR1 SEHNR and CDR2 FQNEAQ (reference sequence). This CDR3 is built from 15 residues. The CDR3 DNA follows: TGTGCCAGCAGCTTAGACAGGGGGCCGCACACTGAAGCTTTCTTT. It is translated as CASSLDRGPHTEAFF.

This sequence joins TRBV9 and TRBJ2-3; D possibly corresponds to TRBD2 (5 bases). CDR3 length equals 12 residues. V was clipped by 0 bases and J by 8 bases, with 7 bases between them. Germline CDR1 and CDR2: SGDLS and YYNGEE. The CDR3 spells CASSVGERTQYF. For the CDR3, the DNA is TGTGCCAGCAGCGTAGGGGAGCGTACGCAGTATTTT.

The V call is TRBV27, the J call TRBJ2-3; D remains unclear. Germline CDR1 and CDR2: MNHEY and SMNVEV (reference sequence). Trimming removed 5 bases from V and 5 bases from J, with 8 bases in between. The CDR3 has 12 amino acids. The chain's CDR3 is CASSQNKDTQYF. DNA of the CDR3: TGTGCCAGCAGTCAAAACAAAGATACGCAGTATTTT.

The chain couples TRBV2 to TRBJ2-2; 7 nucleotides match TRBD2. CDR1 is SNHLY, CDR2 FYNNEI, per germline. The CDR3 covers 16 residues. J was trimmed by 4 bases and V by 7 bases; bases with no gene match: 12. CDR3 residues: CASTGTYTSATGELFF. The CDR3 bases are TGTGCCAGCACTGGAACTTATACTAGCGCCACCGGGGAGCTGTTTTTT. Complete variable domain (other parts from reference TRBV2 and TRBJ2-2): EPEVTQTPSHQVTQMGQEVILRCVPISNHLYFYWYRQILGQKVEFLVSFYNNEISEKSEIFDDQFSVERPDGSNFTLKIRSTKLEDSAMYFCASTGTYTSATGELFFGEGSRLTVL.

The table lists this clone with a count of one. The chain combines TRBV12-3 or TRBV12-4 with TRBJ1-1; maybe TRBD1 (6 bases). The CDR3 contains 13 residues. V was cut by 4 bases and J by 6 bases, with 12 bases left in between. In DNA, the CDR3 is TGTGCCAGCAGTTACAGGGTCGTGTCTGAAGCTTTCTTT. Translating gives CASSYRVVSEAFF.

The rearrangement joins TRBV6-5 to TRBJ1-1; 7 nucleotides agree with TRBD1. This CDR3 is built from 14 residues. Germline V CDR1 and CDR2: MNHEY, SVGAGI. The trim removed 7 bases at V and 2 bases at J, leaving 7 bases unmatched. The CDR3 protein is CASTRTGSNTEAFF. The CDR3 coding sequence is TGTGCCAGCACCCGGACAGGCTCCAACACTGAAGCTTTCTTT.

The CDR3 coding sequence is TGTGCCAGCAGTCCCATTGGGACCCAGGGGTACTATGGCTACACCTTC. This translates into CASSPIGTQGYYGYTF. This chain joins TRBV6-4 and TRBJ1-2, with D possibly being TRBD1 (6 bases). Germline values: CDR1 MRHNA, CDR2 SNTAGT. This CDR3 region has 16 residues. V shed 5 bases and J shed 3 bases, with 19 bases lying between them.

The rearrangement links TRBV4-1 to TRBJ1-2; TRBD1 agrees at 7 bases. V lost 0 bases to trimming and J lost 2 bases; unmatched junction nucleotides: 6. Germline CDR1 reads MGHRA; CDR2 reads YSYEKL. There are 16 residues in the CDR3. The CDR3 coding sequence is TGCGCCAGCAGCCAAGACAGGGGGGATCACAACTATGGCTACACCTTC. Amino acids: CASSQDRGDHNYGYTF.

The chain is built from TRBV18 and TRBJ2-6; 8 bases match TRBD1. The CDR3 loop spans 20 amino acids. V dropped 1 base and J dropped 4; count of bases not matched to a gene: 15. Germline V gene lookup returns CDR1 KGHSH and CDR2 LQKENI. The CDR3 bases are TGTGCCAGCTCACCACTAAGTTACAGGGGGGATTCGGGAGGGGCCAACGTCCTGACTTTC. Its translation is CASSPLSYRGDSGGANVLTF.

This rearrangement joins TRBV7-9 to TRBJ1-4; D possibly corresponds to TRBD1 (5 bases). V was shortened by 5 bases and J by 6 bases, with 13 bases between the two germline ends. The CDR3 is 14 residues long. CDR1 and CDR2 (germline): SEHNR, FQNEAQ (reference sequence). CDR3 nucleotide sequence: TGTGCCAGCAGCGAAGGGGAGGCATATGAAAAACTGTTTTTT. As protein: CASSEGEAYEKLFF.

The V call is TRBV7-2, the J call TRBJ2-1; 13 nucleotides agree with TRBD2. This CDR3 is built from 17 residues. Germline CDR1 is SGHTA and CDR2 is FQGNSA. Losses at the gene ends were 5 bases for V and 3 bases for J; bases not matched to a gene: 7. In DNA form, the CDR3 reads TGTGCCAGCAGCACCCGGACTAGCGGGGGATTCTACAATGAGCAGTTCTTC. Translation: CASSTRTSGGFYNEQFF. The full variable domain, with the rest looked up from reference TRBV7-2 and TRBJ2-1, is GAGVSQSPSNKVTEKGKDVELRCDPISGHTALYWYRQSLGQGLEFLIYFQGNSAPDKSGLPSDRFSAERTGGSVSTLTIQRTQQEDSAVYLCASSTRTSGGFYNEQFFGPGTRLTVL.

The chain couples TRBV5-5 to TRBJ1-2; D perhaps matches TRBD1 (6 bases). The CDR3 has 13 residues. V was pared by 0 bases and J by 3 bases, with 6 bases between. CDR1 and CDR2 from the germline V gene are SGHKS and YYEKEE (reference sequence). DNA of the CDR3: TGTGCCAGCAGCTTGGGACAGGACTATGGCTACACCTTC. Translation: CASSLGQDYGYTF.

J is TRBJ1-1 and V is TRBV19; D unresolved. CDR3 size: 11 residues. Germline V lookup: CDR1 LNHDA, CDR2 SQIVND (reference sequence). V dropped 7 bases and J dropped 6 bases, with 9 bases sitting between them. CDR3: CASKGGPEAFF. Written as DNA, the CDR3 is TGTGCCAGTAAGGGAGGACCTGAAGCTTTCTTT.

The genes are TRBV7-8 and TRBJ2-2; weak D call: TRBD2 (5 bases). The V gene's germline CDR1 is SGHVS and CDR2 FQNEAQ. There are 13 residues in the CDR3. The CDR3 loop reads CAWQEENTGELFF. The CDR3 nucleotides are TGTGCGTGGCAGGAGGAGAACACCGGGGAGCTGTTTTTT. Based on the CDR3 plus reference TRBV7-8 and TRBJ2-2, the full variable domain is GAGVSQSPRYKVAKRGQDVALRCDPISGHVSLFWYQQALGQGPEFLTYFQNEAQLDKSGLPSDRFFAERPEGSVSTLKIQRTQQEDSAVYLCAWQEENTGELFFGEGSRLTVL.

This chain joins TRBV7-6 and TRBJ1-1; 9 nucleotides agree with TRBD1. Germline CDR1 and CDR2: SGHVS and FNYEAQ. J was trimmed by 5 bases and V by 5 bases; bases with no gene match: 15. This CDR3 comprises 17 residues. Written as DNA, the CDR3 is TGTGCCAGCAGCGTCCCCCGGGACAGGGATTTATCAACTGAAGCTTTCTTT. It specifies CASSVPRDRDLSTEAFF.

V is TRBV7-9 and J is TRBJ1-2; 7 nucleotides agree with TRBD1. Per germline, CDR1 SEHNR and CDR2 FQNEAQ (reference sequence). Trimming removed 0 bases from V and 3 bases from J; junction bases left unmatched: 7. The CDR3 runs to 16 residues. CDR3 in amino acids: CASSLAVTGRDYGYTF. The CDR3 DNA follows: TGTGCCAGCAGCTTAGCGGTGACAGGGCGGGACTATGGCTACACCTTC.

The CDR3 spells CASRTRQGNTEAFF. In DNA, the CDR3 is TGCGCCAGCAGAACGAGACAGGGTAACACTGAAGCTTTCTTT. The genes are TRBV5-1 and TRBJ1-1, with 7 bases fitting TRBD1. The CDR3 loop spans 14 amino acids. Germline values: CDR1 SGHRS, CDR2 YFSETQ. With V trimmed by 5 bases and J by 2 bases, 6 bases remained unmatched. Filled out from reference TRBV5-1 and TRBJ1-1, the complete variable domain reads KAGVTQTPRYLIKTRGQQVTLSCSPISGHRSVSWYQQTPGQGLQFLFEYFSETQRNKGNFPGRFSGRQFSNSRSEMNVSTLELGDSALYLCASRTRQGNTEAFFGQGTRLTVV.

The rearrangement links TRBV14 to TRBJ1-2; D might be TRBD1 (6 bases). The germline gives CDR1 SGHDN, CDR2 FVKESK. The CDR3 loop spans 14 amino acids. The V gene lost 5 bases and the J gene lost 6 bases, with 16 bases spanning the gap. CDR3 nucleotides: TGTGCCAGCAGCTGGGGTGGGGGCACCCATGGCTACACCTTC. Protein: CASSWGGGTHGYTF. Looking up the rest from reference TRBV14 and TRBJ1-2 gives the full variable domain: EAGVTQFPSHSVIEKGQTVTLRCDPISGHDNLYWYRRVMGKEIKFLLHFVKESKQDESGMPNNRFLAERTGGTYSTLKVQPAELEDSGVYFCASSWGGGTHGYTFGSGTRLTVV.

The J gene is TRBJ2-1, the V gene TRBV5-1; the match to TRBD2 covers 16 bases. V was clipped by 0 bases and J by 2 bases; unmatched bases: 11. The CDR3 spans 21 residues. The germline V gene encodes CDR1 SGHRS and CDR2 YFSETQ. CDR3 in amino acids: CASSLGPGTSGRARTYNEQFF. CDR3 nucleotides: TGCGCCAGCAGCTTGGGCCCCGGGACTAGCGGGAGGGCCAGGACCTACAATGAGCAGTTCTTC.

The CDR3 bases are TGCGCCAGCAGCCAACGGGAAAGCTCCTACAATGAGCAGTTCTTC. Translated: CASSQRESSYNEQFF. V and J are TRBV4-1 and TRBJ2-1; a weak D match, TRBD2 (5 bases). Per the germline V gene, CDR1 is MGHRA and CDR2 is YSYEKL. CDR3 length equals 15 residues. V lost 2 bases, J lost 0 bases, and 8 bases lay in between.

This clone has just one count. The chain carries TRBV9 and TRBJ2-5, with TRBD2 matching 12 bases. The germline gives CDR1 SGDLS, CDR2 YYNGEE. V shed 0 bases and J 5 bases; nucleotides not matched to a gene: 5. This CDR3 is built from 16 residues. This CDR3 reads CASSVGGLAGTETQYF. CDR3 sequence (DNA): TGTGCCAGCAGCGTAGGCGGACTAGCGGGGACTGAGACCCAGTACTTC.

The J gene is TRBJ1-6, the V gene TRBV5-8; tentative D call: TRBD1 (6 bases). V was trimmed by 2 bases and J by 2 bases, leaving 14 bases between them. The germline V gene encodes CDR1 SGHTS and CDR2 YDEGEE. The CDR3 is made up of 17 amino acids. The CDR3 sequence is CASSFLGAPTYNSPLHF. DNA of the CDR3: TGTGCCAGCAGCTTCCTGGGGGCGCCGACCTATAATTCACCCCTCCACTTT. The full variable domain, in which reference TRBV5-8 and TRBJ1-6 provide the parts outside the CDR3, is EAGVTQSPTHLIKTRGQQATLRCSPISGHTSVYWYQQALGLGLQFLLWYDEGEERNRGNFPPRFSGRQFPNYSSELNVNALELEDSALYLCASSFLGAPTYNSPLHFGNGTRLTVT.

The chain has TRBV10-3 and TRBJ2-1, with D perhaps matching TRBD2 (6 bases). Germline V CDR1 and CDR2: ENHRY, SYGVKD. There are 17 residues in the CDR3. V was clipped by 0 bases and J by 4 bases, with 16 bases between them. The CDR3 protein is CAISESNGGPGYNEQFF. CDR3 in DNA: TGTGCCATCAGTGAGTCGAACGGGGGACCGGGATACAATGAGCAGTTCTTC.

CDR3 nucleotides: TGTGCCAGCCAGGACGAGGGAACTGAAGCTTTCTTT. Translating gives CASQDEGTEAFF. The chain employs TRBV9 and TRBJ1-1; D is unclear. The CDR3 totals 12 residues. Germline V gene lookup returns CDR1 SGDLS and CDR2 YYNGEE. With 7 bases removed from V and 5 bases from J, the gap between germline ends came to 12 bases.

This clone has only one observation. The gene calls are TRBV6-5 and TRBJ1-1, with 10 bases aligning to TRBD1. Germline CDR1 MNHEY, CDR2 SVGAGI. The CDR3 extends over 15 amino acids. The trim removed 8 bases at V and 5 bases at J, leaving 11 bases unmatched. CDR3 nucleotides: TGTGCCAGCGGGGGGACAGGGGAGAAATCGACTGAAGCTTTCTTT. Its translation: CASGGTGEKSTEAFF.

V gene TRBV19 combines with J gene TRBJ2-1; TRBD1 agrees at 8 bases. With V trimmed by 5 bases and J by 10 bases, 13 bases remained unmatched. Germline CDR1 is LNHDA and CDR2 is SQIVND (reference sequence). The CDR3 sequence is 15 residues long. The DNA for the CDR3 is TGTGCCAGTAGTTCCGGGACAGGCGGCGAGCGGGAGCAGTTCTTC. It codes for CASSSGTGGEREQFF.

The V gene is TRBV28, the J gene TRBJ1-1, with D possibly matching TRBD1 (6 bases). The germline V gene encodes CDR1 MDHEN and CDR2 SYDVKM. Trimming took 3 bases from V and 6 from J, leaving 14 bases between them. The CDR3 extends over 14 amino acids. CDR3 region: CASSFQGIWAEAFF. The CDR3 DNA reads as TGTGCCAGCAGTTTTCAGGGGATTTGGGCTGAAGCTTTCTTT.